The next 32 T cell receptor beta chains were all read from a single sample in a study of blood T cell repertoires in COVID-19. The data were produced by immunoSEQ multiplex PCR, yet TCRdb's version contains in-frame clones alone and is incomplete. The repertoire holds some 170,000 clones, with roughly 84% as singletons. Sequences were obtained from peripheral blood. These receptors originate from a woman at least 80 years old with active or convalescent COVID-19.

The V and J genes are TRBV6-5 and TRBJ1-2; D gene ambiguous. Germline loops: CDR1 MNHEY, CDR2 SVGAGI. The CDR3 runs to 14 residues. V was shortened by 8 bases and J by 2 bases, with 15 bases between the two germline ends. CDR3 loop: CASAPAGGNYGYTF. The CDR3 DNA follows: TGTGCCAGCGCCCCCGCGGGCGGCAACTATGGCTACACCTTC.

The CDR3 sequence: CASKTGPLGTNEKLFF. For the CDR3, the DNA is TGTGCCTCTAAGACAGGGCCTCTTGGAACTAATGAAAAACTGTTTTTT. V usage is TRBV2 and J usage is TRBJ1-4; 7 nucleotides align to TRBD1. The CDR3 has 16 residues. Germline V lookup: CDR1 SNHLY, CDR2 FYNNEI. V shed 11 bases and J 1 base; nucleotides not matched to a gene: 13. Together with reference TRBV2 and TRBJ1-4, the CDR3 gives the full variable domain: EPEVTQTPSHQVTQMGQEVILRCVPISNHLYFYWYRQILGQKVEFLVSFYNNEISEKSEIFDDQFSVERPDGSNFTLKIRSTKLEDSAMYFCASKTGPLGTNEKLFFGSGTQLSVL.

This chain links TRBV19 with TRBJ1-1, with 9 nucleotides matching TRBD1. There are 15 residues in the CDR3. Trimming cost V 6 bases and J 1 base; bases outside gene matches: 6. Per the germline V gene, CDR1 is LNHDA and CDR2 is SQIVND (reference sequence). The CDR3 region is CASRRQGGKNTEAFF. The CDR3 coding sequence is TGTGCCAGTAGAAGACAGGGGGGCAAGAACACTGAAGCTTTCTTT. Filled out from reference TRBV19 and TRBJ1-1, the complete variable domain reads DGGITQSPKYLFRKEGQNVTLSCEQNLNHDAMYWYRQDPGQGLRLIYYSQIVNDFQKGDIAEGYSVSREKKESFPLTVTSAQKNPTAFYLCASRRQGGKNTEAFFGQGTRLTVV.

The chain carries TRBV27 and TRBJ2-7, with 7 bases that match TRBD1. Germline loops: CDR1 MNHEY, CDR2 SMNVEV (reference sequence). This CDR3 is built from 14 residues. The V segment lost 3 bases and the J segment 3 bases; nucleotides outside the gene matches: 5. CDR3 loop: CASSLNRDSYEQYF. The CDR3 DNA sequence: TGTGCCAGCAGTTTGAACCGGGACAGCTACGAGCAGTACTTC.

This clone has just a few counts. This sequence joins TRBV4-1 and TRBJ1-4, with 9 bases identical to TRBD1. Germline loops: CDR1 MGHRA, CDR2 YSYEKL. The CDR3 contains 15 residues. V gave up 3 bases and J gave up 5 bases; unmatched junction bases: 4. Here the CDR3 DNA reads TGCGCCAGCAGCCACCCGACAGGGGGAAATGAAAAACTGTTTTTT. Its translation: CASSHPTGGNEKLFF.

This clone was seen more than once but under ten times. The chain uses TRBV6-2 or TRBV6-3 and TRBJ1-2, with 8 bases aligning to TRBD1. CDR1 is MNHEY, CDR2 SVGEGT, per germline. CDR3 length: 13 residues. The V gene end was trimmed by 5 bases and the J gene end by 6 bases; junction bases not matched to a gene: 5. In DNA, the CDR3 is TGTGCCAGCAGTCCATACAGGGGGAATGGCTACACCTTC. Protein: CASSPYRGNGYTF.

This chain links TRBV27 with TRBJ1-1; perhaps TRBD1 as D (6 bases). Trimming took off 6 bases at V and 4 bases at J, with 12 bases between the two ends. This CDR3 is 13 amino acids long. Germline CDR1 and CDR2: MNHEY and SMNVEV (reference sequence). The CDR3 sequence is CASRSMDSTEAFF. CDR3 nucleotide sequence: TGTGCCAGCAGATCTATGGACAGCACTGAAGCTTTCTTT.

V gene TRBV2 combines with J gene TRBJ1-6; perhaps TRBD1 as D (5 bases). V was trimmed by 3 bases and J by 7 bases, leaving 13 bases between them. The CDR3 sequence is 15 residues long. CDR1 is SNHLY and CDR2 is FYNNEI in the germline V gene. CDR3 sequence (DNA): TGTGCCAGCAGTGAGACAGACGCGACCAATTCACCCCTCCACTTT. It yields the protein CASSETDATNSPLHF.

This clone showed up just once. The chain couples TRBV2 to TRBJ2-3; 9 bases are a match to TRBD2. This CDR3 has 11 residues. Germline values: CDR1 SNHLY, CDR2 FYNNEI. V was clipped by 9 bases and J by 10 bases; unmatched bases: 5. This CDR3 reads CASRTSVPQYF. The CDR3 DNA follows: TGTGCCAGTCGGACTAGCGTGCCGCAGTATTTT.

The chain is built from TRBV4-1 and TRBJ2-1; 7 nucleotides line up with TRBD2. CDR1 and CDR2 from the germline V gene are MGHRA and YSYEKL. This CDR3 is 16 amino acids long. V trimming: 1 base; J trimming: 4 bases; junction bases outside the gene matches: 7. CDR3 bases: TGCGCCAGCAGCCAAGGCTCCGGCGGGGGTTACAATGAGCAGTTCTTC. Amino acids: CASSQGSGGGYNEQFF.

This chain joins TRBV18 and TRBJ2-1; D remains ambiguous. The CDR3 has 13 amino acids. The V end was cut by 5 bases, the J end by 8 bases, with 13 bases between. Germline lookup yields CDR1 KGHSH and CDR2 LQKENI. The CDR3 DNA reads as TGTGCCAGCTCAGACGCTAGTCTCGATGAGCAGTTCTTC. Protein product: CASSDASLDEQFF. The whole variable domain, remainder taken from reference TRBV18 and TRBJ2-1, is NAGVMQNPRHLVRRRGQEARLRCSPMKGHSHVYWYRQLPEEGLKFMVYLQKENIIDESGMPKERFSAEFPKEGPSILRIQQVVRGDSAAYFCASSDASLDEQFFGPGTRLTVL.

This clone has only one observation. The chain uses TRBV11-2 and TRBJ2-7; 14 bases line up with TRBD2. The J segment lost 6 bases and the V segment lost 4 bases, leaving 8 bases of the junction unmatched. Germline V lookup: CDR1 SGHAT, CDR2 FQNNGV. The CDR3 runs to 16 residues. The chain's CDR3 is CASSYNGLAGGFEQYF. CDR3 DNA: TGTGCCAGCAGCTACAACGGACTAGCGGGGGGTTTCGAGCAGTACTTC.

J is TRBJ2-5 and V is TRBV14; TRBD2 aligns across 9 bases. Germline V CDR1 and CDR2: SGHDN, FVKESK. Trimming took 1 base from V and 0 from J; bases not matched to a gene: 9. The CDR3 spans 18 residues. The CDR3 loop is CASSQVGLAGKDQETQYF. In nucleotides, the CDR3 is TGTGCCAGCAGCCAAGTGGGGCTAGCGGGGAAAGACCAAGAGACCCAGTACTTC.

V gene TRBV10-3 combines with J gene TRBJ1-2; D ambiguous. Germline V gene sequence: CDR1 ENHRY, CDR2 SYGVKD. Trimming shortened V by 3 bases and J by 2 bases, and 4 bases separated the two germline ends. The CDR3 has 12 amino acids. Written as DNA, the CDR3 is TGTGCCATCAGTGACAGAAACTATGGCTACACCTTC. It encodes CAISDRNYGYTF.

The V gene is TRBV5-4, the J gene TRBJ1-1; weak D call: TRBD1 (6 bases). V shed 4 bases and J shed 0 bases, with 19 bases lying between them. Germline CDR1 is SGHNT and CDR2 is YYREEE (reference sequence). The length of the CDR3 is 17 residues. Here the CDR3 reads CASSPGGGFPMNTEAFF. The CDR3 DNA reads TGTGCCAGCAGCCCCGGGGGGGGCTTTCCTATGAACACTGAAGCTTTCTTT.

The rearrangement links TRBV6-5 to TRBJ2-3; D is perhaps TRBD1 (6 bases). CDR3 length equals 13 residues. Germline lookup yields CDR1 MNHEY and CDR2 SVGAGI. CDR3 in amino acids: CAWGQTKGDTQYF. For the CDR3, the DNA is TGTGCATGGGGGCAGACCAAGGGAGATACGCAGTATTTT.

The V call is TRBV5-4, the J call TRBJ1-2; 9 bases fit TRBD1. The length of the CDR3 is 16 residues. Germline CDR1 and CDR2: SGHNT and YYREEE (reference sequence). V was pared by 4 bases and J by 5 bases, with 12 bases of the junction left unmatched. The CDR3 sequence: CASSPPTGQGLYGYTF. The CDR3 DNA reads TGTGCCAGCAGCCCGCCGACGGGACAGGGTCTTTATGGCTACACCTTC.

This rearrangement joins TRBV19 to TRBJ2-7, with TRBD1 as a possible D gene (6 bases). V was clipped by 3 bases and J by 3 bases, with 27 bases between them. This CDR3 contains 19 residues. CDR1 is LNHDA and CDR2 is SQIVND in the germline V gene (reference sequence). CDR3 nucleotide sequence: TGTGCCAGTAGTATTGCCCGGCAGGGGCCATCTGGGGTTTACTACGAGCAGTACTTC. This codes for CASSIARQGPSGVYYEQYF.

The genes are TRBV6-5 and TRBJ1-2; TRBD1 aligns across 7 bases. After removal of 5 bases from V and 4 bases from J, the junction contained 4 bases not matched to a gene. Germline CDR1 MNHEY, CDR2 SVGAGI. The length of the CDR3 is 13 residues. CDR3 nucleotides: TGTGCCAGCAGTCGGGACAGATTCTATGGCTACACCTTC. Its translation is CASSRDRFYGYTF.

This chain links TRBV5-6 with TRBJ1-2, with D perhaps TRBD1 (6 bases). V was cut by 2 bases and J by 4 bases, with 12 bases left in between. Germline-derived CDR1 and CDR2 are SGHDT and YYEEEE. The CDR3 is made up of 14 amino acids. Here the CDR3 reads CASSFDRLVYGYTF. For the CDR3, the DNA is TGTGCCAGCAGCTTCGACAGGCTTGTCTATGGCTACACCTTC. The whole variable domain, remainder taken from reference TRBV5-6 and TRBJ1-2, is DAGVTQSPTHLIKTRGQQVTLRCSPKSGHDTVSWYQQALGQGPQFIFQYYEEEERQRGNFPDRFSGHQFPNYSSELNVNALLLGDSALYLCASSFDRLVYGYTFGSGTRLTVV.

The rearrangement joins TRBV5-1 to TRBJ2-2; 11 nucleotides align to TRBD1. This CDR3 has 18 amino acids. Germline assignment: CDR1 SGHRS and CDR2 YFSETQ. Trimming cost V 4 bases and J 0 bases; bases outside gene matches: 8. The CDR3 DNA follows: TGCGCCAGCAGCACAGGACAGGGGGCGGTTACGAACACCGGGGAGCTGTTTTTT. It is translated as CASSTGQGAVTNTGELFF.

The chain has TRBV7-9 and TRBJ1-4; 9 bases fit TRBD1. The junction had 9 bases not matched to a gene; V was cut back by 5 bases and J by 8 bases. Germline V gene sequence: CDR1 SEHNR, CDR2 FQNEAQ (reference sequence). The CDR3 runs to 15 residues. CDR3 coding DNA: TGTGCCAGCAGCGAGCGACAGGGGGATTTCGAAAAACTGTTTTTT. This sequence encodes CASSERQGDFEKLFF.

This rearrangement joins TRBV13 to TRBJ1-1; D remains ambiguous. V was trimmed by 5 bases and J by 5 bases, leaving 15 bases between them. CDR3 size: 14 residues. CDR1 and CDR2 (germline): PRHDT, FYEKMQ (reference sequence). The CDR3: CASSGAGRETEAFF. The CDR3 bases are TGTGCCAGCAGCGGAGCGGGGAGGGAGACTGAAGCTTTCTTT.

The gene calls are TRBV15 and TRBJ1-1; possibly TRBD1 for D (5 bases). Germline V gene sequence: CDR1 LNHNV, CDR2 YYDKDF (reference sequence). V lost 6 bases to trimming and J lost 0 bases, with 8 bases between them. The CDR3 has 13 residues. The CDR3 sequence: CATRQEMNTEAFF. The CDR3 DNA reads as TGTGCCACCAGACAGGAGATGAACACTGAAGCTTTCTTT.

This chain joins TRBV7-2 and TRBJ2-4; TRBD2 aligns across 7 bases. With 2 bases clipped from V and 4 bases from J, the junction kept 8 bases outside the gene matches. From germline, CDR1 is SGHTA and CDR2 FQGNSA. The CDR3 has 16 amino acids. The DNA for the CDR3 is TGTGCCAGCAGCTTATGGGGGGGTGACCAGAAAAACATTCAGTACTTC. As protein: CASSLWGGDQKNIQYF.

Here the CDR3 reads CASSQESKGYGQGKKGEAFF. The DNA of the CDR3 is TGTGCCAGCAGCCAAGAATCCAAAGGATATGGACAGGGGAAAAAGGGTGAAGCTTTCTTT. The chain joins TRBV3-1 (or the pseudogene TRBV3-2) to TRBJ1-1, with 9 positions matching TRBD1. The V gene end was trimmed by 0 bases and the J gene end by 7 bases; junction bases not matched to a gene: 21. The germline V gene encodes CDR1 LGHDT and CDR2 YNNKEL (reference sequence). CDR3 size: 20 residues.

The rearrangement joins TRBV21-1 to TRBJ1-2; no DNA check was done on the table's D call, TRBD1. TRBV21-1 is a pseudogene. This CDR3 region has 14 residues. CDR3 sequence reads: CASRGQGSNYGYTF. The CDR3 nucleotides read TGTGCCAGCCGGGGACAGGGGTCTAACTATGGCTACACCTTC.

The chain combines TRBV19 with TRBJ1-2; tentative D call: TRBD1 (6 bases). Germline CDR1 and CDR2: LNHDA and SQIVND (reference sequence). V was shortened by 1 base and J by 11 bases, with 14 bases between the two germline ends. The CDR3 extends over 13 amino acids. For the CDR3, the DNA is TGTGCCAGTAGTATAGCCGGGACACGAGGGTACACCTTC. It encodes CASSIAGTRGYTF. The full variable domain, in which reference TRBV19 and TRBJ1-2 provide the parts outside the CDR3, is DGGITQSPKYLFRKEGQNVTLSCEQNLNHDAMYWYRQDPGQGLRLIYYSQIVNDFQKGDIAEGYSVSREKKESFPLTVTSAQKNPTAFYLCASSIAGTRGYTFGSGTRLTVV.

This chain joins TRBV7-2 and TRBJ2-1, with 10 bases lining up with TRBD1. The V gene's germline CDR1 is SGHTA and CDR2 FQGNSA. The V and J ends lost 4 bases and 3 bases, in that order; junction bases with no gene match: 3. The CDR3 spans 15 residues. CDR3 region: CASSSGQGIYNEQFF. The CDR3 region has the DNA TGTGCCAGCAGCTCGGGACAGGGGATCTACAATGAGCAGTTCTTC.

The chain employs TRBV19 and TRBJ1-3, with D perhaps matching TRBD1 (6 bases). The CDR3 has 15 amino acids. CDR1 is LNHDA, CDR2 SQIVND, per germline (reference sequence). V lost 10 bases to trimming and J lost 0 bases, with 16 bases between them. Here the CDR3 reads CATDGTRGSGNTIYF. The CDR3 DNA sequence: TGTGCCACAGACGGGACACGGGGCTCTGGAAACACCATATATTTT.

The V and J genes are TRBV5-4 and TRBJ2-7, with TRBD2 identical over 9 bases. V lost 0 bases to trimming and J lost 0 bases; unmatched junction nucleotides: 10. CDR3 length: 18 residues. Per the germline V gene, CDR1 is SGHNT and CDR2 is YYREEE (reference sequence). This CDR3 reads CASSLAGSPSGDSYEQYF. CDR3 sequence (DNA): TGTGCCAGCAGCTTGGCCGGTTCACCTAGCGGGGACTCCTACGAGCAGTACTTC.

The genes are TRBV4-1 and TRBJ2-1, with TRBD2 identical over 7 bases. The CDR3 sequence is 16 residues long. J gave up 6 bases and V 5 bases, and 13 bases lay outside the gene matches. Looked up from germline, CDR1 is MGHRA and CDR2 is YSYEKL. CDR3 bases: TGCGCCAGCAGCAGCGGGGACCGGAGAAGGGGCAATGAGCAGTTCTTC. As protein: CASSSGDRRRGNEQFF.